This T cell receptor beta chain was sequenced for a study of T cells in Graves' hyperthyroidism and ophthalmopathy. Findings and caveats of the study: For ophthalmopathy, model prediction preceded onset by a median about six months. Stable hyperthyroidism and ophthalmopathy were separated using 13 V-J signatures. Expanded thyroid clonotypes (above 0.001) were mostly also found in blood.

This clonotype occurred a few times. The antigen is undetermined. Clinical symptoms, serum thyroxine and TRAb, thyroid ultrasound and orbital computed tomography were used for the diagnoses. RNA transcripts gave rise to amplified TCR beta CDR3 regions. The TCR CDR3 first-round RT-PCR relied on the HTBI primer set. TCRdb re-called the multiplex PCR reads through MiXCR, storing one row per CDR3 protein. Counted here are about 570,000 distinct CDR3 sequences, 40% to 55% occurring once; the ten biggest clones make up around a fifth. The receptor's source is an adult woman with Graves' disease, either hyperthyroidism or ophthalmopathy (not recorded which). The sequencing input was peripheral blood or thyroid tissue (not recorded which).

The CDR3 nucleotides read TGTGCCAGCAGCCCAGGACAGCGGGTAGGGGGCGAGCAGTACTTC. As protein: CASSPGQRVGGEQYF. The V gene is TRBV9, the J gene TRBJ2-7; D tentatively fits TRBD1 or TRBD2 (6 bases each). Germline-derived CDR1 and CDR2 are SGDLS and YYNGEE. The CDR3 is made up of 15 amino acids. The V and J ends lost 4 bases and 6 bases respectively, with 20 bases between them.